Below are 20 T cell receptor beta chains sequenced from a single sample in a study of T cells in women clearing cervical HPV infection. Assay used: immunoSEQ multiplex PCR; TCRdb lists only in-frame clones, some missing. This table lists about 37,000 clones. Material for sequencing was blood buffy coat. Receptor source: a woman aged 18-70 years with a cervical HPV16 infection that either progressed to CIN3+ or cleared (not recorded which).

Note on this clone: The CDR3 goes on 3 residues after the read ends, and that part is filled in from the germline J gene. J is TRBJ2-3 and V is TRBV7-9; a weak D match, TRBD1 (5 bases). This CDR3 is built from 15 residues. Germline V gene sequence: CDR1 SEHNR, CDR2 FQNEAQ (reference sequence). V was shortened by 4 bases and J by 0 bases, with 11 bases between the two germline ends. This chain's CDR3 is CASSSDRPSTDTQYF. CDR3 DNA, as far as it was read: TGTGCCAGCAGCTCCGACAGACCTAGCACAGATACG.

As for this clone: The read falls 3 residues short of the CDR3 end, and the missing part is taken from the germline J gene. This sequence joins TRBV30 and TRBJ2-2; tentative D call: TRBD1 (5 bases). The CDR3 length is 15 residues. The ends were cut back, 1 base at V and 4 bases at J, with 13 bases in the middle. Germline lookup yields CDR1 GTSNPN and CDR2 SVGIG (reference sequence). The CDR3: CAWSGKGIGTGELFF. The part of the CDR3 DNA that was read is TGTGCCTGGAGTGGTAAGGGGATCGGCACCGGGGAG.

With regard to this clone: The sequence runs out 3 residues before the end of the CDR3; the remainder is reconstructed from the germline J gene. The chain uses TRBV11-2 and TRBJ1-6; D unclear. The CDR3 runs 12 residues. The V gene's germline CDR1 is SGHAT and CDR2 FQNNGV. Trimming left V 2 bases short and J 10 bases short, with 6 bases between. The CDR3 DNA, read in part, is TGTGCCAGCAGCTTAAATGGCTCACCC. It is translated as CASSLNGSP. The CDR3 in its entirety is CASSLNGSPLHF. Full variable domain (missing parts from reference TRBV11-2 and TRBJ1-6): EAGVAQSPRYKIIEKRQSVAFWCNPISGHATLYWYQQILGQGPKLLIQFQNNGVVDDSQLPKDRFSAERLKGVDSTLKIQPAKLEDSAVYLCASSLNGSPLHFGNGTRLTVT.

A word on this clone: Read coverage stops 3 residues before the CDR3 terminus; the germline J gene supplies the remainder. V and J are TRBV28 and TRBJ2-2, with TRBD1 matching 7 bases. This CDR3 contains 15 residues. Germline loops: CDR1 MDHEN, CDR2 SYDVKM. With V trimmed by 6 bases and J by 1 base, 5 bases remained unmatched. The CDR3 reads CASRPGTENTGELFF. The part of the CDR3 DNA that was read is TGTGCCAGCAGGCCCGGGACAGAGAACACCGGGGAG.

Turning to this clone: The CDR3 end falls 3 residues outside the read, so it is completed with the germline J gene. This chain uses TRBV29-1 with TRBJ1-1, with TRBD1 identical over 9 bases. J was trimmed by 4 bases and V by 6 bases; bases with no gene match: 6. Germline CDR1 SQVTM, CDR2 ANQGSEA. The CDR3 totals 13 residues. The CDR3 loop is CSVGTGSGTEAFF. CDR3 DNA (partial): TGCAGCGTAGGGACAGGGTCGGGCACTGAA.

Turning to this clone: Read data end 3 residues before the CDR3 end; the end is taken from the germline J gene. The chain is built from TRBV5-1 and TRBJ2-1, with 7 positions matching TRBD2. This CDR3 comprises 16 residues. V lost 4 bases, J lost 4 bases, and 11 bases stayed unmatched. The germline CDR1 and CDR2 sequences are SGHRS and YFSETQ. The CDR3 DNA, read in part, is TGCGCCAGCAGCCCTGGGGGAAGCGGGATATACAATGAG. Translation: CASSPGGSGIYNE. Given in full, the CDR3 is CASSPGGSGIYNEQFF.

With respect to this clone: The DNA ends 3 residues before the CDR3 does, and the rest of the CDR3 is filled in from the germline J gene. This chain uses TRBV5-1 with TRBJ2-1; no clear D. There are 15 residues in the CDR3. Trimming left V 0 bases short and J 2 bases short, with 9 bases between. Germline V gives CDR1 SGHRS, CDR2 YFSETQ. The sequenced part of the CDR3 DNA is TGCGCCAGCAGCTTGGTGGCAGCGACCTACAATGAG. It is translated as CASSLVAATYNE. The whole CDR3 protein reads CASSLVAATYNEQFF.

For this clone: The read ends 3 residues shy of where the CDR3 ends; the end is completed using the germline J gene. The gene calls are TRBV2 and TRBJ1-3, with D possibly being TRBD1 (6 bases). Germline V gene sequence: CDR1 SNHLY, CDR2 FYNNEI. The CDR3 runs 14 residues. Trimming removed 3 bases from V and 4 bases from J, with 10 bases in between. The part of the CDR3 DNA that was read is TGTGCCAGCAGTGAGGGGGCAGGCGGAAACACC. As protein: CASSEGAGGNT. The entire CDR3 reads CASSEGAGGNTIYF.

On this clone: The read terminates 3 residues ahead of where the CDR3 ends, so the germline J gene completes it. The chain has TRBV12-3 or TRBV12-4 and TRBJ2-7, with a weak D call TRBD1 (5 bases). Trimming shortened V by 7 bases and J by 5 bases, and 15 bases separated the two germline ends. The CDR3 sequence is 13 residues long. This CDR3 reads CASTIRVGHEQYF. Incomplete CDR3 DNA: TGTGCCAGCACCATAAGGGTGGGGCACGAG.

On this clone: The read terminates 3 residues before the CDR3 end, so the remaining end is supplied by the germline J gene. The V call is TRBV12-3 or TRBV12-4, the J call TRBJ2-1; the D gene is possibly TRBD1 (6 bases). The CDR3 totals 15 residues. V lost 1 base, J lost 4 bases, and 11 bases lay in between. The sequenced part of the CDR3 DNA is TGTGCCAGCAGTTTAGTACAGACAGGTTACAATGAG. It is translated as CASSLVQTGYNE. The complete CDR3 reads CASSLVQTGYNEQFF.

On this clone: The DNA ends 3 residues before the CDR3 does, and the rest of the CDR3 is filled in from the germline J gene. The chain links TRBV12-3 or TRBV12-4 to TRBJ1-6; the D gene is possibly TRBD1 (6 bases). V lost 6 bases and J 4 bases, leaving 13 bases between the germline ends. This CDR3 spans 15 amino acids. The CDR3 DNA, read in part, is TGTGCCAGCAGCCCCAATACAGGGTATAATTCACCC. Its translation is CASSPNTGYNSP. The whole CDR3 protein is CASSPNTGYNSPLHF.

Comment on this clone: The read falls 3 residues short of the CDR3 end, and the missing part is taken from the germline J gene. The chain links TRBV5-1 to TRBJ2-1; 15 nucleotides line up with TRBD2. The length of the CDR3 is 16 residues. Per the germline V gene, CDR1 is SGHRS and CDR2 is YFSETQ. Germline trimming cut 5 bases from V and 5 bases from J; bases unmatched to any gene: 5. The covered CDR3 bases are TGCGCCAGCAGTTTTGGACTAGCGGGAGGGGACAATGAG. Amino acid sequence: CASSFGLAGGDNE. Given in full, the CDR3 is CASSFGLAGGDNEQFF.

Worth noting for this clone: The observed sequence ends 3 residues before the CDR3 terminus, with the missing tail filled in from the germline J gene. The chain uses TRBV19 and TRBJ1-1; tentatively, D is TRBD1 (6 bases). Trimming left V 5 bases short and J 5 bases short, with 9 bases between. This CDR3 is 12 amino acids long. CDR1 LNHDA and CDR2 SQIVND come from the germline V gene (reference sequence). The CDR3 sequence: CASSVGQTEAFF. The sequenced CDR3 bases are TGTGCCAGTAGTGTCGGACAGACTGAA.

Regarding this clone: The read terminates 3 residues ahead of where the CDR3 ends, so the germline J gene completes it. The chain links TRBV13 to TRBJ2-3; 11 bases are shared with TRBD2. The CDR3 length is 17 residues. V lost 3 bases and J lost 2; bases outside the gene matches: 7. Germline CDR1 PRHDT, CDR2 FYEKMQ (reference sequence). The CDR3 here is CASSFRLAGPHTDTQYF. The CDR3 DNA, read in part, is TGTGCCAGCAGCTTTCGACTAGCGGGGCCCCACACAGATACG.

As concerns this clone: The CDR3 end lies 3 residues beyond the end of the read and is filled in from the germline J gene. Other DNA sequences in this sample translate to the same CDR3. The rearrangement joins TRBV19 to TRBJ1-3; the D is unclear. The CDR3 is 15 amino acids. The V gene's germline CDR1 is LNHDA and CDR2 SQIVND (reference sequence). V was pared by 8 bases and J by 0 bases, with 14 bases between. The CDR3 loop is CASAMTLNSGNTIYF. The sequenced part of the CDR3 DNA is TGTGCCAGTGCTATGACATTAAACTCTGGAAACACC.

On this clone itself: From the germline J gene comes the end of the CDR3, since the read stops 3 residues before it. V and J are TRBV20-1 and TRBJ1-3; D remains unclear. Trimming took 3 bases from V and 1 from J, leaving 10 bases between them. Germline CDR1 reads DFQATT; CDR2 reads SNEGSKA (reference sequence). CDR3 size: 14 residues. CDR3 bases read: TGCAGTGCTAGCCCTGAGAGGTCTGGAAACACC. Protein product: CSASPERSGNT. The CDR3 in its entirety is CSASPERSGNTIYF.

Of note for this clone: The read comes to an end 3 residues before the CDR3 does, leaving the germline J gene to fill in the end. The chain carries TRBV20-1 and TRBJ2-3, with 12 nucleotides matching TRBD2. From germline, CDR1 is DFQATT and CDR2 SNEGSKA (reference sequence). V dropped 5 bases and J dropped 3; count of bases not matched to a gene: 6. This CDR3 contains 15 residues. CDR3 bases read: TGCAGTGCTCTAGCGGGGGGGCTGCCTACAGATACG. Protein: CSALAGGLPTDT. The CDR3 reads in full as CSALAGGLPTDTQYF.

On this clone: The read stops 3 residues short of the end of the CDR3; the missing end is completed from the germline J gene. The V and J genes are TRBV7-3 and TRBJ2-3, with 8 bases identical to TRBD2. Germline V lookup: CDR1 SGHTA, CDR2 FQGTGA. The CDR3 consists of 16 residues. Losses at the gene ends were 6 bases for V and 4 bases for J; bases not matched to a gene: 12. CDR3: CASRLGITGGADTQYF. The sequenced CDR3 bases are TGTGCCAGCAGACTCGGAATCACGGGGGGGGCAGATACG.

The CDR3 protein is CASSLEPGNYGYTF. The CDR3 bases that were read are TGTGCCAGCAGCTTAGAGCCAGGGAACTATGGC. The chain joins TRBV7-2 to TRBJ1-2, with D perhaps TRBD1 (5 bases). The DNA ends 3 residues before the CDR3 does, and the rest of the CDR3 is filled in from the germline J gene. This CDR3 contains 14 residues. Per the germline V gene, CDR1 is SGHTA and CDR2 is FQGNSA. Trimming pared 1 base from V and 2 bases from J, leaving 8 bases between. The entire variable domain, with the rest obtained from reference TRBV7-2 and TRBJ1-2, is as follows: GAGVSQSPSNKVTEKGKDVELRCDPISGHTALYWYRQSLGQGLEFLIYFQGNSAPDKSGLPSDRFSAERTGGSVSTLTIQRTQQEDSAVYLCASSLEPGNYGYTFGSGTRLTVV.

Comments on this clone: The read ends 3 residues early relative to the CDR3; the germline J gene fills the gap. The chain carries TRBV19 and TRBJ2-3, with D tentatively TRBD2 (5 bases). The CDR3 is 13 residues long. CDR1 is LNHDA and CDR2 is SQIVND in the germline V gene (reference sequence). The CDR3 region is CASSTTKLETQYF. The CDR3 DNA, read in part, is TGTGCCAGTAGTACGACTAAATTGGAGACG.